This T cell receptor (beta chain) was found in a study of cytomegalovirus exposure and HLA in healthy donors. Overall study results and limits: Presence/absence analyses treated sequencing depth as roughly uniform across donors.

Notes on this clone: The target antigen is unknown.

This PCR relied on a set of 60 Vbeta primers and 13 Jbeta primers. Profiled with immunoSEQ multiplex PCR; TCRdb holds only in-frame clones, not every one. The table lists around 110,000 clones, about 86% of them singletons. The CDR3 extends over 15 amino acids. V gave up 5 bases and J gave up 5 bases, with 16 bases separating them. In germline, CDR1 is SGHRS, CDR2 YFSETQ. The sequenced sample was PBMCs. The genes are TRBV5-1 and TRBJ1-4; tentatively, D is TRBD1 (6 bases). This receptor was obtained from a woman aged 30 to 39 in good health and CMV-seronegative. The DNA for the CDR3 is TGCGCCAGCAGAGACACAGGGTCGTCGAATGAAAAACTGTTTTTT. It codes for CASRDTGSSNEKLFF.